The present entry profiles one TCR beta chain with its context. Its antigen remains unknown. CDR1 SGHRS and CDR2 YFSETQ come from the germline V gene. The CDR3 loop spans 12 amino acids. The TRB cDNA libraries were prepared by 5' RACE with UMI labels. Each CDR3 protein gets one entry in TCRdb, which reprocessed the 5' RACE reads and gives no DNA. The table counts fewer than 55,000 distinct CDR3 sequences; less than 1.6% lies in the top ten. This specimen belongs to a study of CXCR3-negative and CXCR3-positive naive CD8 T cells. General study points: Memory CD8+ cells showed much lower diversity, while both naive subsets displayed comparably high diversity.

Investigators sorted each CD8+ T cell subset in triplicate, taking 300,000 or so cells each time. This TCR was recovered from a human donor in good health. Some clones in this sample may be carry-over from other donors' samples. Sequenced: naive CXCR3- CD8+ T cells from blood. Sample subset: CD45RO-CCR7+CD27+CD95- naive CD8+ T cells lacking CXCR3 (TNR3-). The chain couples TRBV5-1 to TRBJ1-1. Here the CDR3 reads CASSLVGTEAFF.